Below are 20 T cell receptor beta chains sequenced from a single sample in a study of memory CD4+ T cells and cytomegalovirus serostatus. Single viable CD3+CD4+CD8-CD45RO+ cells were sorted as the memory CD4+ T cells. Sequencing was performed with immunoSEQ multiplex PCR; in TCRdb, only in-frame clones are kept and a portion is missing. The data contain about 92,000 clones, roughly 80% of them singletons. Sequencing was performed on memory CD4+ T cells from blood. These receptors were taken from an adult in good health and CMV-seropositive.

There are a few counts of this clone. The gene calls are TRBV6-5 and TRBJ2-2; 9 nucleotides align to TRBD2. Germline CDR1 and CDR2: MNHEY and SVGAGI. This CDR3 has 15 residues. V trimming: 5 bases; J trimming: 3 bases; junction bases outside the gene matches: 4. DNA of the CDR3: TGTGCCAGCAGTAAGGGACTAGCTTACACCGGGGAGCTGTTTTTT. As protein: CASSKGLAYTGELFF.

V and J are TRBV4-2 and TRBJ2-1; 9 nucleotides match TRBD2. Germline V gene lookup returns CDR1 LGHNA and CDR2 YNFKEQ. This CDR3 has 16 amino acids. Trimming at V came to 0 bases and at J to 8 bases, leaving 8 bases not matched to a gene. In nucleotides, the CDR3 is TGTGCCAGCAGCCAAGATTTAAGCGGGAGGTTATATGAGCAGTTCTTC. This sequence encodes CASSQDLSGRLYEQFF.

This sequence joins TRBV6-1 and TRBJ2-2, with D maybe TRBD1 (7 bases). Trimming stripped 1 base from V and 5 bases from J, with 14 bases between. There are 16 residues in the CDR3. The V gene's germline CDR1 is MNHNS and CDR2 SASEGT. The CDR3 region has the DNA TGTGCCAGCAGTGAAGTTACGACAGGGAGGACCGGGGAGCTGTTTTTT. It codes for CASSEVTTGRTGELFF.

This clone was recorded only once. In DNA form, the CDR3 reads TGTGCCAGCAGCTTAGGACATGTAAACACCGGGGAGCTGTTTTTT. It codes for CASSLGHVNTGELFF. The J gene is TRBJ2-2, the V gene TRBV11-3; D unresolved. V was pared by 1 base and J by 2 bases, with 8 bases between. CDR1 SGHNT and CDR2 YENEEA come from the germline V gene. The CDR3 totals 15 residues.

The chain combines TRBV6-1 with TRBJ2-6; D not resolved. Per germline, CDR1 MNHNS and CDR2 SASEGT. The CDR3 totals 13 residues. Trimming took 2 bases from V and 3 from J, leaving 2 bases between them. CDR3 in DNA: TGTGCCAGCAGTGAATATGGGGCCAACGTCCTGACTTTC. This gives the protein CASSEYGANVLTF.

This chain joins TRBV30 and TRBJ2-3; D gene ambiguous. Germline V CDR1 and CDR2: GTSNPN, SVGIG (reference sequence). Trimming removed 2 bases from V and 4 bases from J, with 4 bases in between. The length of the CDR3 is 11 residues. DNA for the CDR3: TGTGCCTGGAGTAGCGCAGATACGCAGTATTTT. This codes for CAWSSADTQYF.

The chain is built from TRBV5-4 and TRBJ2-2, with D possibly TRBD1 on 6 matching bases. V was clipped by 4 bases and J by 0 bases, with 10 bases between them. Germline V gene sequence: CDR1 SGHNT, CDR2 YYREEE (reference sequence). The CDR3 contains 15 residues. CDR3 bases: TGTGCCAGCAGCCATGGGACACCGAACACCGGGGAGCTGTTTTTT. It translates to CASSHGTPNTGELFF.

This chain uses TRBV9 with TRBJ2-2; weak D call: TRBD2 (5 bases). V lost 3 bases and J 0 bases, leaving 12 bases between the germline ends. This CDR3 contains 16 residues. The germline CDR1 and CDR2 sequences are SGDLS and YYNGEE. Here the CDR3 reads CASSEDFPANTGELFF. CDR3 bases: TGTGCCAGCAGCGAGGACTTTCCAGCGAACACCGGGGAGCTGTTTTTT.

J is TRBJ2-3 and V is TRBV27, with 10 positions matching TRBD2. CDR1 MNHEY and CDR2 SMNVEV come from the germline V gene (reference sequence). V dropped 3 bases and J dropped 4; count of bases not matched to a gene: 10. The CDR3 consists of 17 residues. This chain's CDR3 is CASSFRASGRMSDTQYF. CDR3 DNA: TGTGCCAGCAGTTTTAGGGCTAGCGGGAGAATGTCAGATACGCAGTATTTT.

This clone was detected only once. The chain employs TRBV6-6 and TRBJ2-7; D might be TRBD2 (6 bases). V was pared by 8 bases and J by 0 bases, with 8 bases between. Germline lookup yields CDR1 MNHNY and CDR2 SVGAGI (reference sequence). This CDR3 comprises 12 residues. The CDR3 DNA sequence: TGTGCCAGCGCGGGAACCTCCTACGAGCAGTACTTC. Amino acid sequence: CASAGTSYEQYF.

On this clone itself: Different DNA sequences within this sample yield the same CDR3. This chain joins TRBV6-5 and TRBJ2-5; no clear D gene. The CDR3 consists of 11 residues. V was clipped by 6 bases and J by 5 bases, with 7 bases between them. Looked up from germline, CDR1 is MNHEY and CDR2 is SVGAGI. This CDR3 reads CASSPGETQYF. Written as DNA, the CDR3 is TGTGCCAGCAGCCCGGGCGAGACCCAGTACTTC.

This clone is medium-sized in the sample. Here the CDR3 reads CASSLGSSSGELFF. CDR3 DNA: TGTGCCAGCAGCTTAGGATCTAGCTCCGGGGAGCTGTTTTTT. The V and J genes are TRBV7-2 and TRBJ2-2; D possibly corresponds to TRBD2 (5 bases). Germline values: CDR1 SGHTA, CDR2 FQGNSA. V was shortened by 1 base and J by 6 bases, with 9 bases between the two germline ends. The CDR3 consists of 14 residues.

V and J are TRBV19 and TRBJ2-1; unclear D gene. The CDR3 loop spans 12 amino acids. Trimming removed 5 bases at V and 4 bases at J, with 6 bases between. Germline V gene data show CDR1 as LNHDA and CDR2 as SQIVND (reference sequence). The CDR3 here is CASSAVYNEQFF. CDR3 coding DNA: TGTGCCAGTAGTGCGGTTTACAATGAGCAGTTCTTC.

The rearrangement links TRBV7-2 to TRBJ1-1, with D possibly being TRBD1 (6 bases). V was trimmed by 5 bases and J by 4 bases, leaving 11 bases between them. The CDR3 consists of 13 residues. Per the germline V gene, CDR1 is SGHTA and CDR2 is FQGNSA. CDR3 in DNA: TGTGCCAGCAGCCCCGGACAGACCACTGAAGCTTTCTTT. It encodes CASSPGQTTEAFF. Together with reference TRBV7-2 and TRBJ1-1, the CDR3 gives the full variable domain: GAGVSQSPSNKVTEKGKDVELRCDPISGHTALYWYRQSLGQGLEFLIYFQGNSAPDKSGLPSDRFSAERTGGSVSTLTIQRTQQEDSAVYLCASSPGQTTEAFFGQGTRLTVV.

The chain carries TRBV28 and TRBJ2-1; D might be TRBD1 (5 bases). The CDR3 is 15 residues long. Trimming removed 6 bases at V and 1 base at J, with 13 bases between. Germline V gives CDR1 MDHEN, CDR2 SYDVKM. CDR3 protein: CASRILRGSYNEQFF. In nucleotides, the CDR3 is TGTGCCAGCAGGATCCTTAGGGGTTCCTACAATGAGCAGTTCTTC.

Here the CDR3 reads CASSLGLAGNIQYF. CDR3 in DNA: TGCGCCAGCAGCTTGGGACTAGCGGGAAACATTCAGTACTTC. The V and J genes are TRBV5-1 and TRBJ2-4, with 10 bases identical to TRBD2. CDR3 size: 14 residues. Per germline, CDR1 SGHRS and CDR2 YFSETQ. V was pared by 0 bases and J by 6 bases, with 0 bases of the junction left unmatched.

The chain joins TRBV7-2 to TRBJ2-5; D uncertain. The CDR3 consists of 13 residues. Trimming took off 3 bases at V and 5 bases at J, with 10 bases between the two ends. Germline V CDR1 and CDR2: SGHTA, FQGNSA. The CDR3 bases are TGTGCCAGCAGCTTTGGCCTTCCCGAGACCCAGTACTTC. Translated: CASSFGLPETQYF.

This chain connects TRBV19 to TRBJ1-3; perhaps TRBD1 as D (6 bases). The CDR3 sequence is 16 residues long. The V end was cut by 8 bases, the J end by 6 bases, with 23 bases between. Germline CDR1 reads LNHDA; CDR2 reads SQIVND (reference sequence). Here the CDR3 DNA reads TGTGCCAGTGGGGAATACGGGGACACTCCAACAAACACCATATATTTT. It translates to CASGEYGDTPTNTIYF.

The V call is TRBV15, the J call TRBJ2-1; possibly TRBD2 for D (6 bases). In germline, CDR1 is LNHNV, CDR2 YYDKDF (reference sequence). The CDR3 covers 16 residues. V dropped 3 bases and J dropped 3 bases, with 15 bases sitting between them. The CDR3 protein is CATSSNRDFGYNEQFF. As DNA, the CDR3 is TGTGCCACCAGCAGCAACCGGGACTTCGGCTACAATGAGCAGTTCTTC.

V gene TRBV5-1 combines with J gene TRBJ2-7; 8 bases are shared with TRBD1. The CDR3 spans 15 residues. Germline CDR1 reads SGHRS; CDR2 reads YFSETQ. J lost 7 bases, V lost 4 bases, and 13 bases had no gene match. The CDR3 DNA reads TGCGCCAGCAGCGTACAGGGGGGTTCCTCTCGGGAGCAGTACTTC. It is translated as CASSVQGGSSREQYF.